This record concerns one T cell receptor beta chain sequence. The target antigen is unknown. The data are from a study of T cell responses to AZD1222 COVID-19 vaccine. Overall study results and limits: Clonal diversity may have been underestimated in mostly white British donors.

From germline, CDR1 is KGHSH and CDR2 LQKENI. J lost 6 bases, V lost 4 bases, and 6 bases had no gene match. The CDR3 extends over 14 amino acids. Assay used: immunoSEQ multiplex PCR; TCRdb lists only in-frame clones, some missing. Here the sample spans 120,000 to 150,000 clones, approximately 86% being singletons. The rearrangement links TRBV18 to TRBJ2-7, with 10 bases aligning to TRBD1. Sequencing used peripheral blood, obtained 28 days after the second dose of the MenACWY control vaccine. The clonotype comes from an adult who received the MenACWY meningococcal vaccine as a control. The CDR3 coding sequence is TGTGCCAGCTCACAAGGGACAGGGGAAGTCGAGCAGTACTTC. Translation gives CASSQGTGEVEQYF.